What follows is one T cell receptor (beta chain) and its context. CDR1 SGHAT and CDR2 FQDESV come from the germline V gene (reference sequence). This CDR3 comprises 12 residues. Trimming shortened V by 8 bases and J by 5 bases, and 10 bases separated the two germline ends. Assignments of participants to cohorts depended upon their own reported clinical history. This entry belongs to a study of blood T cell repertoires in COVID-19. TCRdb's table, derived via immunoSEQ multiplex PCR, lists solely in-frame clones and lacks some. This table has approximately 400,000 clones, about 89% appearing once. The sample comprised PBMCs or T cells enriched from blood (not recorded which). The sequence was obtained from a woman in her thirties or forties who had been exposed to COVID-19. This chain uses TRBV11-1 with TRBJ2-1; D is possibly TRBD2 (5 bases). The chain's CDR3 is CASGLAHNEQFF. CDR3 DNA sequence: TGTGCCAGCGGGCTAGCCCACAATGAGCAGTTCTTC.